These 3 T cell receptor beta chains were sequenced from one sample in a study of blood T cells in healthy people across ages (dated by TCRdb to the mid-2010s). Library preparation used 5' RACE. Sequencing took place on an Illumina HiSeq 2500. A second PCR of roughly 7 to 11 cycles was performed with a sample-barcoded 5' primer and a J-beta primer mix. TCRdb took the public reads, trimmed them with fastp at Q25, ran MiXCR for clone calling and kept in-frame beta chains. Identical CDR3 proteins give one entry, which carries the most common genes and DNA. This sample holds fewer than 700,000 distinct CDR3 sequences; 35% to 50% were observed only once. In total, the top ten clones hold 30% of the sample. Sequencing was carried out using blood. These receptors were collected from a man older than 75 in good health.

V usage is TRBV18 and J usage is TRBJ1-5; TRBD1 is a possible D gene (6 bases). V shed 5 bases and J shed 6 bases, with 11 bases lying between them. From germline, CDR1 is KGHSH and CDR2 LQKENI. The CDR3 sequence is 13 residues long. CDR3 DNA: TGTGCCAGCTCATCAGCAGGGGCTCAGCCCCAGCATTTT. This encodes CASSSAGAQPQHF.

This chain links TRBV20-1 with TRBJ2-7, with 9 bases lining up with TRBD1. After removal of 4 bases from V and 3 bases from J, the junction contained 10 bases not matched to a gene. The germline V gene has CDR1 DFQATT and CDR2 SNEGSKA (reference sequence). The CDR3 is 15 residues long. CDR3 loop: CSAIPRQGVFYEQYF. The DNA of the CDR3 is TGCAGTGCTATACCCAGACAGGGGGTGTTCTACGAGCAGTACTTC.

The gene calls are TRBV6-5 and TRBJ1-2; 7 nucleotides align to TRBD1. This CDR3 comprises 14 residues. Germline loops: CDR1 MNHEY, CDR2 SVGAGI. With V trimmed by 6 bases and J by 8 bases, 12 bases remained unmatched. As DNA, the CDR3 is TGTGCCAGCAGGAGGGGGGCAGGGGGTGGCGGCTACACCTTC. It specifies CASRRGAGGGGYTF.